This T cell receptor (beta chain) stems from a study of blood T cell repertoires in COVID-19. As for the study in general: COVID-19 samples, acute and convalescent, were from the United States, Italy and Spain. Sample material is recorded as cDNA or gDNA derived from T cells, B-cell-depleted T cells, or PBMCs.

Sequenced by immunoSEQ multiplex PCR; TCRdb stores in-frame clones only, minus some. The table includes over 75,000 clones, approximately 89% detected once. The CDR3 loop spans 12 amino acids. Germline V gene data show CDR1 as SGDLS and CDR2 as YYNGEE. Trimming left V 0 bases short and J 3 bases short, with 4 bases between. The TCR was taken from a human donor with active COVID-19. The donor label of this sample is uncertain. Specimen: peripheral blood. The chain couples TRBV9 to TRBJ2-7; unclear D gene. In nucleotides, the CDR3 is TGTGCCAGCAGCGTAGACGGCTACGAGCAGTACTTC. Translated, it gives CASSVDGYEQYF.